The source of this TCR beta chain is a study of stem cell transplantation in POMP-related autoinflammatory disease. Across the whole study: Through one year post-transplant, neutrophils and platelets were 100% of graft donor origin.

The protocol was immunoSEQ multiplex PCR, while the TCRdb copy is restricted to in-frame clones and leaves out a portion. Among tens of thousands of clones listed, under 95% were seen once. Regarding this clone: The antigen remains unidentified.

General study results and limits: Patients with PRAID showed a restricted number of unique TRB V-J gene pairings.

Germline V gene lookup returns CDR1 SGHTA and CDR2 FQGTGA. This CDR3 has 14 amino acids. V gave up 2 bases and J gave up 5 bases, with 12 bases separating them. This sequence originates from a human patient with POMP-related autoinflammation and immune dysregulation (PRAID). The graft donor may have given rise to some T cells. The chain links TRBV7-3 to TRBJ2-5; D uncertain. Here the sequenced sample was CD4+ T cells from PBMCs, taken after stem cell transplantation. The CDR3 DNA reads as TGTGCCAGCAGCTTATCTGCGGCCGCGGAGACCCAGTACTTC. Amino acids: CASSLSAAAETQYF.